The rows below give T cell receptor beta chains drawn from one sample of a study of T cells in Graves' hyperthyroidism and ophthalmopathy. TCRdb reanalysed the multiplex PCR reads using MiXCR and keeps one entry per CDR3 protein. The table records 300,000 to 450,000 distinct CDR3 sequences, roughly 15% of them present only once. Sequencing was done on a sample of blood. These TCRs come from a woman under 40 with Graves' ophthalmopathy. CDR3s include the opening cysteine and the closing phenylalanine or tryptophan. The D gene is left open where the match is weak. Some rows have no size entry. The others give once, few or many, or a class for an expanded clone.

j_call: TRBJ2-7
d_call: -
v_call: TRBV15
clone_size: many
cdr3_nt: TGTGCCACCAGCACTGGAGTTTCGGACGAGCAGTACTTC
cdr3_aa: CATSTGVSDEQYF

j_call: TRBJ1-5
d_call: -
v_call: TRBV12-3/TRBV12-4
clone_size: many
cdr3_nt: TGTGCCAGCAGTGACAGCCGTAGCAATCAGCCCCAGCATTTT
cdr3_aa: CASSDSRSNQPQHF

j_call: TRBJ2-1
d_call: -
v_call: TRBV12-3/TRBV12-4
clone_size: many
cdr3_nt: TGTGCCAGCAGTGAATGGAAGGCGGGTGACAATGAGCAGTTCTTC
cdr3_aa: CASSEWKAGDNEQFF

j_call: TRBJ2-1
d_call: TRBD2
v_call: TRBV11-1
clone_size: many
cdr3_nt: TGTGCCAGCAGCTTCTATCGCGGGGGGGCCTTTCATGAGCAGTTCTTC
cdr3_aa: CASSFYRGGAFHEQFF

j_call: TRBJ2-2
d_call: -
v_call: TRBV6-5
clone_size: -
cdr3_nt: TGTGCCAGCAGTTACGAGAGCTCAAACACCGGGGAGCTGTTTTTT
cdr3_aa: CASSYESSNTGELFF

j_call: TRBJ2-2
d_call: -
v_call: TRBV5-1
clone_size: -
cdr3_nt: TGCGCCAGCGGGGGACACCAAGGGGGTAACACCGGGGAGCTGTTTTTT
cdr3_aa: CASGGHQGGNTGELFF

j_call: TRBJ1-1
d_call: -
v_call: TRBV9
clone_size: many
cdr3_nt: TGTGCCAGCAGCGTTACTCAGGGAGGGAACACTGAAGCTTTCTTT
cdr3_aa: CASSVTQGGNTEAFF

j_call: TRBJ1-6
d_call: -
v_call: TRBV20-1
clone_size: many
cdr3_nt: TGCAGTCCCGCCGGGAACCAAAATTCACCCCTCCACTTT
cdr3_aa: CSPAGNQNSPLHF

j_call: TRBJ1-1
d_call: TRBD1
v_call: TRBV28
clone_size: once
cdr3_nt: TGTGCCAGCTACTACGGGACAGTAGGAATTGGGAACACTGAAGCTTTCTTT
cdr3_aa: CASYYGTVGIGNTEAFF

j_call: TRBJ1-1
d_call: TRBD1
v_call: TRBV12-3/TRBV12-4
clone_size: many
cdr3_nt: TGTGCCAGCAGTAGACAGGGGGCGTCTGAAGCTTTCTTT
cdr3_aa: CASSRQGASEAFF

j_call: TRBJ1-5
d_call: TRBD1
v_call: TRBV11-2
clone_size: many
cdr3_nt: TGTGCCAGCAGCCCGGGACAGCAGCACAATCAGCCCCAGCATTTT
cdr3_aa: CASSPGQQHNQPQHF

j_call: TRBJ1-2
d_call: TRBD1
v_call: TRBV6-1
clone_size: -
cdr3_nt: TGTGCCAGTACAGACAGGGGGGTTAACTATGGCTACACCTTC
cdr3_aa: CASTDRGVNYGYTF

j_call: TRBJ1-2
d_call: -
v_call: TRBV30
clone_size: many
cdr3_nt: TGTGCCTGGAGTGGTCCAGTTCTCTATGGCTACACCTTC
cdr3_aa: CAWSGPVLYGYTF

j_call: TRBJ1-6
d_call: -
v_call: TRBV30
clone_size: many
cdr3_nt: TGTGCCTGGAGGCACGACACCGAGAGCTCCTATAATTCACCCCTCCACTTT
cdr3_aa: CAWRHDTESSYNSPLHF

j_call: TRBJ2-2
d_call: -
v_call: TRBV20-1
clone_size: many
cdr3_nt: TGCAGTGCTAGAGCCCCTTGGACGGGACAGAACACCGGGGAGCTGTTTTTT
cdr3_aa: CSARAPWTGQNTGELFF

j_call: TRBJ2-5
d_call: -
v_call: TRBV20-1
clone_size: many
cdr3_nt: TGCAGTGCTAGAGGGGGGCCTCGAGAGACCCAGTACTTC
cdr3_aa: CSARGGPRETQYF

j_call: TRBJ2-7
d_call: -
v_call: TRBV13
clone_size: many
cdr3_nt: TGTGCCAGCAGCTTCACGGACGGAGCCTACGAGCAGTACTTC
cdr3_aa: CASSFTDGAYEQYF

j_call: TRBJ2-7
d_call: TRBD1
v_call: TRBV5-1
clone_size: many
cdr3_nt: TGCGCCAGCAGCCCTAATGGACAGGGGGGCGAGCAGTACTTC
cdr3_aa: CASSPNGQGGEQYF

j_call: TRBJ2-7
d_call: -
v_call: TRBV20-1
clone_size: few
cdr3_nt: TGCAGTGCTAGAGATTTTGCCTCCTACGAGCAGTACTTC
cdr3_aa: CSARDFASYEQYF

j_call: TRBJ1-1
d_call: -
v_call: TRBV4-1
clone_size: -
cdr3_nt: TGCGCCAGCAGCCACCACCCGACGAACACTGAAGCTTTCTTT
cdr3_aa: CASSHHPTNTEAFF

j_call: TRBJ2-7
d_call: TRBD2
v_call: TRBV7-7
clone_size: many
cdr3_nt: TGTGCTAGCAGCCCGGGACTAGCGGGGATAACAGACCAGAGCGAGCAGTACTTC
cdr3_aa: CASSPGLAGITDQSEQYF

j_call: TRBJ2-5
d_call: TRBD2
v_call: TRBV9
clone_size: few
cdr3_nt: TGTGCCAGCAGCGGCCACTCGGCGGGGGGGCCGGGAGAGACCCAGTACTTC
cdr3_aa: CASSGHSAGGPGETQYF

j_call: TRBJ2-1
d_call: TRBD2
v_call: TRBV7-2
clone_size: many
cdr3_nt: TGTGCCAGCAGCTCCCGCCCGACTAGCGGGGGAAATGAGCAGTTCTTC
cdr3_aa: CASSSRPTSGGNEQFF

j_call: TRBJ2-5
d_call: -
v_call: TRBV30
clone_size: many
cdr3_nt: TGTGCCTTAAACCTGGGAGGAGAGACCCAGTACTTC
cdr3_aa: CALNLGGETQYF

j_call: TRBJ2-1
d_call: -
v_call: TRBV4-2
clone_size: -
cdr3_nt: TGTGCCAGCGAGACGGGGGATGGAAATGAGCAGTTCTTC
cdr3_aa: CASETGDGNEQFF

j_call: TRBJ2-7
d_call: TRBD2
v_call: TRBV29-1
clone_size: many
cdr3_nt: TGCAGCGTTGGCCCAGATGATAGCGGGGGGACTCGGAGGGAGCAGTACTTC
cdr3_aa: CSVGPDDSGGTRREQYF

j_call: TRBJ2-7
d_call: -
v_call: TRBV7-9
clone_size: many
cdr3_nt: TGTGCCAGCAGCCATCCGGGACAACGGAACGAGCAGTACTTC
cdr3_aa: CASSHPGQRNEQYF

j_call: TRBJ2-2
d_call: TRBD2
v_call: TRBV6-1
clone_size: many
cdr3_nt: TGTGCCAGCAGTGAAAGGCCAGCGGGGGCCCCGAACACCGGGGAGCTGTTTTTT
cdr3_aa: CASSERPAGAPNTGELFF

j_call: TRBJ1-1
d_call: -
v_call: TRBV6-1
clone_size: many
cdr3_nt: TGTGCCAGCAGTCAACATGAGTACACTGAAGCTTTCTTT
cdr3_aa: CASSQHEYTEAFF

j_call: TRBJ2-7
d_call: TRBD1
v_call: TRBV20-1
clone_size: few
cdr3_nt: TGCAGTGCCGACTCCGGGACAGGCTCCTACGAGCAGTACTTC
cdr3_aa: CSADSGTGSYEQYF

j_call: TRBJ1-2
d_call: -
v_call: TRBV6-5
clone_size: -
cdr3_nt: TGTGCCAGCAGTCACCCCCGGGGCAGCGGTGGCTACACCTTC
cdr3_aa: CASSHPRGSGGYTF

j_call: TRBJ2-1
d_call: -
v_call: TRBV18
clone_size: many
cdr3_nt: TGTGCCAGCTCAGCCAAAAGTGTACAGGGTGGTGAGCAGTTCTTC
cdr3_aa: CASSAKSVQGGEQFF

j_call: TRBJ2-5
d_call: TRBD2
v_call: TRBV20-1
clone_size: many
cdr3_nt: TGCAGTGGCCCGACTAGCAACCGGGAGACCCAGTACTTC
cdr3_aa: CSGPTSNRETQYF

j_call: TRBJ2-2
d_call: -
v_call: TRBV2
clone_size: many
cdr3_nt: TGTGCCAGTCGCGAGAGCAGAGCGGTGATAAACACCGGGGAGCTGTTTTTT
cdr3_aa: CASRESRAVINTGELFF

j_call: TRBJ2-1
d_call: -
v_call: TRBV7-9
clone_size: many
cdr3_nt: TGTGCCAGCAGCCAGAGGGTCGGACCGGGCAATGAGCAGTTCTTC
cdr3_aa: CASSQRVGPGNEQFF

j_call: TRBJ2-3
d_call: TRBD2
v_call: TRBV9
clone_size: many
cdr3_nt: TGTGCCAGCAGCGCGCACAAGCGGGGCCCTAGCACAGATACGCAGTATTTT
cdr3_aa: CASSAHKRGPSTDTQYF

j_call: TRBJ1-2
d_call: -
v_call: TRBV6-1
clone_size: -
cdr3_nt: TGTGCCAGCAGTCTCTTCAAGACCAGCAACTATGGCTACACCTTC
cdr3_aa: CASSLFKTSNYGYTF

j_call: TRBJ2-2
d_call: -
v_call: TRBV3-1
clone_size: few
cdr3_nt: TGTGCCAGCAGCCAAGGGGGACCGCTGTTGAACACCGGGGAGCTGTTTTTT
cdr3_aa: CASSQGGPLLNTGELFF

j_call: TRBJ1-4
d_call: TRBD1
v_call: TRBV3-1
clone_size: many
cdr3_nt: TGTGCCAGCAGCCCGGGACAGCCAGTACCTAATGAAAAACTGTTTTTT
cdr3_aa: CASSPGQPVPNEKLFF

j_call: TRBJ2-2
d_call: TRBD2
v_call: TRBV3-1
clone_size: few
cdr3_nt: TGTGCCAGCAGCCAAGACGGGCCGGGGGGGCCCGGGGAGCTGTTTTTT
cdr3_aa: CASSQDGPGGPGELFF

j_call: TRBJ1-3
d_call: -
v_call: TRBV9
clone_size: -
cdr3_nt: TGTGCCAGCAGCGCCCTCCACGGACTAGATTCTGGAAACACCATATATTTT
cdr3_aa: CASSALHGLDSGNTIYF

j_call: TRBJ2-3
d_call: TRBD2
v_call: TRBV7-9
clone_size: -
cdr3_nt: TGTGCCAGCACCTCTAAAGGGGGACTAGCGATTAGAACAGATACGCAGTATTTT
cdr3_aa: CASTSKGGLAIRTDTQYF

j_call: TRBJ2-2
d_call: -
v_call: TRBV19
clone_size: -
cdr3_nt: TGTGCCAGTAGTCATACTGGGGGGACAAACACCGGGGAGCTGTTTTTT
cdr3_aa: CASSHTGGTNTGELFF

j_call: TRBJ2-7
d_call: -
v_call: TRBV28
clone_size: many
cdr3_nt: TGTGCCAGCAGACCCCCGGGGACCTACGAGCAGTACTTC
cdr3_aa: CASRPPGTYEQYF

j_call: TRBJ1-1
d_call: -
v_call: TRBV7-3
clone_size: many
cdr3_nt: TGTGCCAGCAGTTCAAGGTCGGGACACCCGAACACTGAAGCTTTCTTT
cdr3_aa: CASSSRSGHPNTEAFF

j_call: TRBJ2-1
d_call: TRBD2
v_call: TRBV6-9
clone_size: -
cdr3_nt: TGTGCCAGCAGTTTCCTAGCGGGGAGGACCTACAATGAGCAGTTCTTC
cdr3_aa: CASSFLAGRTYNEQFF

j_call: TRBJ2-3
d_call: -
v_call: TRBV7-6
clone_size: many
cdr3_nt: TGTGCCAGCAGCTTAGCCAACTCTAACACAGATACGCAGTATTTT
cdr3_aa: CASSLANSNTDTQYF

j_call: TRBJ2-4
d_call: -
v_call: TRBV12-3/TRBV12-4
clone_size: many
cdr3_nt: TGTGCCAGCAGTGGGGGAGGGGGTACTGGCAAAAACATTCAGTACTTC
cdr3_aa: CASSGGGGTGKNIQYF

j_call: TRBJ2-1
d_call: -
v_call: TRBV28
clone_size: many
cdr3_nt: TGTGCCAGCAGTCCCCATAGCCGGACCTCCTACAATGAGCAGTTCTTC
cdr3_aa: CASSPHSRTSYNEQFF

j_call: TRBJ1-6
d_call: -
v_call: TRBV27
clone_size: -
cdr3_nt: TGTGCCAGCAGTTTATCACAGGGAGTGAGATCACCCCTCCACTTT
cdr3_aa: CASSLSQGVRSPLHF

j_call: TRBJ2-5
d_call: -
v_call: TRBV6-1
clone_size: many
cdr3_nt: TGTGCCAGCAGTGAACCTTTGCGCGGGGTGGGACGGACCCAGTACTTC
cdr3_aa: CASSEPLRGVGRTQYF